This T cell receptor (beta chain) derives from a study of early T cells in non-severe SARS-CoV-2 infection. This CDR3 is built from 13 residues. Trimming removed 3 bases at V and 3 bases at J, with 9 bases between. Germline CDR1 reads MNHEY; CDR2 reads SMNVEV (reference sequence). This clonotype came up a few times. Individual cDNA molecules were tagged with unique molecular identifiers, the study reported. One entry per CDR3 protein results from TCRdb running MiXCR on the 5' RACE reads. The table includes tens of thousands of distinct CDR3 sequences, around 8% detected once. Sequenced sample: whole blood. The chain employs TRBV27 and TRBJ2-7, with a tentative D call TRBD1 (6 bases). The sequence was obtained from an adult who was a healthcare worker with PCR-confirmed SARS-CoV-2 infection or an uninfected control (not recorded which). The CDR3 DNA follows: TGTGCCAGCAGTTTCAGGGGAGTCTACGAGCAGTACTTC. It is translated as CASSFRGVYEQYF.